The present T cell receptor beta chain was sequenced within a study of blood T cell repertoires in COVID-19 (dated by TCRdb to the early 2020s). Study-wide context: Samples covering the acute and convalescent phases of COVID-19 were provided by collaborators in the United States, Italy and Spain. The material from the prospective study consisted of cDNA or gDNA derived from T cells, B-cell-depleted T cells, or PBMCs. Deeply sampled blood TCRbeta repertoires from subjects exposed to, actively infected with, or recovered from COVID-19 were included in the dataset. The repertoires were released in a freely available public database meant as a resource for research on the immune response to SARS-CoV-2. Samples were obtained from the ongoing ImmuneRACE study (first 160 participants) and from over 1,000 subjects provided by 6 global collaborators. The sample metadata nearly always contained a de-identified subject ID, COVID-19 status, age in years and sex. Where HLA class I and class II types were available, the types were taken from metadata supplied by the sample provider, not from assay-based typing. The investigation overall reported the following: How much clinical and demographic metadata was included differed by source and by participant, and the metadata was provided uncurated.

Collaborating institutions collected whole blood in K2EDTA tubes following their own protocols. For TCRbeta analysis, collaborators shipped samples in one of three forms: frozen whole blood, isolated PBMCs, or DNA extracted from either of those sample types. Its CDR3 holds 13 amino acids, cysteine through phenylalanine. This entry keeps only the CDR3 DNA: 39 bases, framed from base 1. For CDR1 and CDR2, the germline V gene lists SQVTM and ANQGSEA. V loses 7 bases of germline sequence and J loses 3 bases, and the interval between the two ends is 13 bases. This clone was picked up one time. Its antigen is still unknown. No quality values exist for individual bases; no much larger clone is one base distant. The immunoSEQ Assay, a bias-controlled multiplex PCR, was used to amplify TCRbeta CDR3 regions from genomic DNA. From the authors' description of their analysis: The number of nucleated cells in each sample was estimated by amplification of reference gene primers within the assay. To quantify the absolute abundance of each unique TCRbeta CDR3 rearrangement, sequence reads were collapsed and filtered. For each sample, productive Simpson clonality was calculated by taking the square root of Simpson's diversity index across productive rearrangements. TCRdb provides this immuneACCESS table in a form limited to in-frame rearrangements. Some clones are lacking; in checked studies, under half of them reflect an unresolved V gene, and why the rest are absent is not known. The V and J calls and clone size are taken from that table; D and trimming were inferred from the DNA. A total of approximately 100,000 clones appear in this sample, about 90% of them only once. The ten largest clones add up to around 15% of the sample.

The rearrangement joined TRBV29-1 to TRBJ1-5; no D gene can be assigned with confidence. The sample taken for sequencing was peripheral blood. The clonotype originates from a man between 45 and 60 years old with acute or convalescent COVID-19. The CDR3 region reads CSAAQENNQPQHF. The sequence in DNA is TGCAGCGCCGCGCAAGAGAACAATCAGCCCCAGCATTTT.